This TCR beta chain was identified in a study of T cells in Graves' hyperthyroidism and ophthalmopathy. The wider study: Blood from the periphery was taken at initial diagnosis, before any treatment.

RNA transcripts provided the source from which TCR beta CDR3 regions were amplified. HTBI primers were employed in a first-round RT-PCR of the TCR CDR3. TCRdb re-called the multiplex PCR reads with MiXCR, one entry per CDR3 protein. The data contain around 200,000 distinct CDR3 sequences, about 17% of them singletons. Diagnoses were made from clinical symptoms, serum measures (thyroxine and TRAb), thyroid ultrasound and orbital computed tomography. The CDR3 has 16 residues. The V gene end was trimmed by 2 bases and the J gene end by 5 bases; junction bases not matched to a gene: 9. Germline loops: CDR1 SQVTM, CDR2 ANQGSEA. Study results and caveats: From stable hyperthyroidism, ophthalmopathy was separated by a 13 V-J model.

As concerns this clonotype: Its antigen remains unidentified.

Sequenced: blood. V and J are TRBV29-1 and TRBJ2-1, with 10 bases fitting TRBD1. The sequence derives from a woman in her forties or fifties with Graves' hyperthyroidism. Here the CDR3 DNA reads TGCAGCGTTGAACTACAGGACAGGGGGTTAGACAATGAGCAGTTCTTC. Its translation is CSVELQDRGLDNEQFF.